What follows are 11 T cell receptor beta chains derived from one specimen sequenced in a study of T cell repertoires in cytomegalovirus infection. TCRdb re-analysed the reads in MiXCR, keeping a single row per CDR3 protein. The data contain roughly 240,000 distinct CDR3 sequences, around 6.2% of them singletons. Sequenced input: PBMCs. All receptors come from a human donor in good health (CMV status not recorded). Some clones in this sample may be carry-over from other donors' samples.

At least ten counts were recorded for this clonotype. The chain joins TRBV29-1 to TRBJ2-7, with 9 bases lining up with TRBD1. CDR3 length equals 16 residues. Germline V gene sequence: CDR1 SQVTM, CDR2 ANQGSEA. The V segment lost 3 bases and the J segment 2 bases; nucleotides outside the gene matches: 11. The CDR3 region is CSVDSPRDRAPYEQYF. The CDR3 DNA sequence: TGCAGCGTTGATTCCCCTAGGGACAGGGCGCCCTACGAGCAGTACTTC.

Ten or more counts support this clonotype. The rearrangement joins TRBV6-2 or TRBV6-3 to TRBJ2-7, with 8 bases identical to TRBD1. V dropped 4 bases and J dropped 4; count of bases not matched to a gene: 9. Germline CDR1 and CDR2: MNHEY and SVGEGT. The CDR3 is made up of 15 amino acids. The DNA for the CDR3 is TGTGCCAGCAGTTTAACTTGGACAGGGACATACGAGCAGTACTTC. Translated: CASSLTWTGTYEQYF.

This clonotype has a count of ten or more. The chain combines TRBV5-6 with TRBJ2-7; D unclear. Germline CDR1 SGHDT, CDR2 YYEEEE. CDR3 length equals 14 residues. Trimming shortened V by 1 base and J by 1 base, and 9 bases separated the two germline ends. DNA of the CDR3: TGTGCCAGCAGCTTGACGCCAGAGTCCTACGAGCAGTACTTC. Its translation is CASSLTPESYEQYF. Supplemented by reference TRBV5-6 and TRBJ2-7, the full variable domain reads DAGVTQSPTHLIKTRGQQVTLRCSPKSGHDTVSWYQQALGQGPQFIFQYYEEEERQRGNFPDRFSGHQFPNYSSELNVNALLLGDSALYLCASSLTPESYEQYFGPGTRLTVT.

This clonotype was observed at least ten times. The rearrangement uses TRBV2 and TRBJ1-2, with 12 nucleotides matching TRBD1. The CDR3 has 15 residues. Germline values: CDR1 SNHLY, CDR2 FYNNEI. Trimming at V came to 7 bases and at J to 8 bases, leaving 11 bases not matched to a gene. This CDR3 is CASTIEGQGAGGYTF. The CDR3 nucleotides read TGTGCCAGCACTATAGAGGGACAGGGGGCTGGCGGCTACACCTTC.

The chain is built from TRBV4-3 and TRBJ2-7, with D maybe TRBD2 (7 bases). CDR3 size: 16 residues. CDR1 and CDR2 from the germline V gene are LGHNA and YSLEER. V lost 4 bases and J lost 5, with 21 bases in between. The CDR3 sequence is CASSPNFGGRFNEQYF. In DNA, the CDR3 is TGCGCCAGCAGCCCCAATTTCGGGGGGCGCTTCAACGAGCAGTACTTC.

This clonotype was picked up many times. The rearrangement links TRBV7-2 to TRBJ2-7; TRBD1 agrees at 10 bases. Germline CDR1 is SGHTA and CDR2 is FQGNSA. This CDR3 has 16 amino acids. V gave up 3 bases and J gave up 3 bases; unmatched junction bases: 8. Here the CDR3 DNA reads TGTGCCAGCAGCTTTACCGGGACAGGGGCCTACTACGAGCAGTACTTC. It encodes CASSFTGTGAYYEQYF.

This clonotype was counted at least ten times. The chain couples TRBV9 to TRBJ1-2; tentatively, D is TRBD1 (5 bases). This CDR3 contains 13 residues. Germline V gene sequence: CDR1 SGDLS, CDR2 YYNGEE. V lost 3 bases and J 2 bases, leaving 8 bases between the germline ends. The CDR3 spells CASSGGLNYGYTF. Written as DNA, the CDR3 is TGTGCCAGCAGCGGGGGACTAAACTATGGCTACACCTTC.

The CDR3 DNA is TGTGCCAGTGGCTCCCTCGGGGGGGGGCCCCACGAGCAGTACTTC. It encodes CASGSLGGGPHEQYF. The chain has TRBV28 and TRBJ2-7; 8 nucleotides match TRBD2. With 9 bases clipped from V and 5 bases from J, the junction kept 15 bases outside the gene matches. The length of the CDR3 is 15 residues. CDR1 and CDR2 (germline): MDHEN, SYDVKM.

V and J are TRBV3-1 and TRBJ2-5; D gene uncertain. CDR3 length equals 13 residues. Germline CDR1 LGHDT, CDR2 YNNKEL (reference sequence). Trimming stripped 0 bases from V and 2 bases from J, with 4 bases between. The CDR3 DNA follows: TGTGCCAGCAGCCAAGAACCTCAAGAGACCCAGTACTTC. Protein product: CASSQEPQETQYF.

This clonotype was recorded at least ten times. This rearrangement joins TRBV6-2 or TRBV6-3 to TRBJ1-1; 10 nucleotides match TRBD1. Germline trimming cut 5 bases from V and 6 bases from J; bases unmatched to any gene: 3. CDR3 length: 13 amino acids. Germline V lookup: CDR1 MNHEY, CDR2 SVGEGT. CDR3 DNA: TGTGCCAGCAGTACCGGGACAGGGGCTGAAGCTTTCTTT. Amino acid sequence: CASSTGTGAEAFF.

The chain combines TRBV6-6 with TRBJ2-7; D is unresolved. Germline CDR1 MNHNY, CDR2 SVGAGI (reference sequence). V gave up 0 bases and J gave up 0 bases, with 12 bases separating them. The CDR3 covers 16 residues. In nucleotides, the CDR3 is TGTGCCAGCAGTTACTCGACTCCGGGTAGCTCCTACGAGCAGTACTTC. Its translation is CASSYSTPGSSYEQYF.